The rows below give T cell receptor beta chains drawn from one sample of a study of CD4 T cells in relation to SARS-CoV-2 and coronaviruses. Their antigen targets remain unknown. The protocol was immunoSEQ multiplex PCR, while the TCRdb copy is restricted to in-frame clones and leaves out a portion. The sample yields some 28,000 clones, 74% seen once. Sequencing input: CD4+ T cells from PBMCs, cultured in vitro. Receptor source: a human donor in good health. The CDR3 runs from the conserved cysteine through the conserved F or W. A D gene is named only where the DNA matches it firmly. Rows give clone size only sometimes, using once, few, many, or a class for an expanded clone.

NA,TRBJ2-5,TRBV11-3,TRBD2,CASSTSGLARETQYF,TGTGCCAGCAGCACAAGCGGACTAGCGAGAGAGACCCAGTACTTC
NA,TRBJ1-1,TRBV5-1,NA,CASSTGTVSWNTEAFF,TGCGCCAGCAGCACCGGGACGGTAAGCTGGAACACTGAAGCTTTCTTT
few,TRBJ1-5,TRBV29-1,NA,CSVGTSGNQPQHF,TGCAGCGTTGGGACATCCGGCAATCAGCCCCAGCATTTT
NA,TRBJ2-2,TRBV7-9,TRBD2,CASSLAPLAGGQTGELFF,TGTGCCAGCAGCTTAGCTCCTCTAGCGGGGGGGCAGACCGGGGAGCTGTTTTTT
few,TRBJ1-2,TRBV30,NA,CAWDGGAYGYTF,TGTGCCTGGGACGGTGGGGCCTATGGCTACACCTTC
NA,TRBJ1-4,TRBV7-2,NA,CASSQGRGEKLFF,TGTGCCAGCAGCCAGGGACGGGGTGAAAAACTGTTTTTT
NA,TRBJ1-3,TRBV7-2,NA,CASSLAGGQGVSGNTIYF,TGTGCCAGCAGCTTAGCTGGAGGGCAGGGCGTCTCTGGAAACACCATATATTTT
NA,TRBJ1-1,TRBV28,TRBD1,CASSLRRGGAFF,TGTGCCAGCAGTCTGCGCAGGGGGGGAGCTTTCTTT
NA,TRBJ2-3,TRBV7-3,NA,CASSLRGGRSTDTQYF,TGTGCCAGCAGCTTACGGGGCGGGCGAAGCACAGATACGCAGTATTTT
NA,TRBJ1-1,TRBV2,NA,CASSRTDQMNTEAFF,TGTGCCAGCAGTCGGACAGATCAAATGAACACTGAAGCTTTCTTT
NA,TRBJ1-2,TRBV7-2,NA,CASSFPEGRGYTF,TGTGCCAGCAGCTTCCCCGAGGGGCGAGGCTACACCTTC
NA,TRBJ2-2,TRBV7-2,NA,CASSLGPGGRTGELFF,TGTGCCAGCAGCTTAGGTCCAGGGGGGAGGACCGGGGAGCTGTTTTTT
NA,TRBJ2-2,TRBV7-2,TRBD2,CASSQQRGGRDGELFF,TGTGCCAGCAGCCAGCAGCGGGGGGGCCGCGACGGGGAGCTGTTTTTT
NA,TRBJ1-1,TRBV4-2,NA,CASSQDYGVYTEAFF,TGTGCCAGCAGCCAAGATTACGGGGTTTACACTGAAGCTTTCTTT
NA,TRBJ2-3,TRBV10-3,TRBD2,CAISDLAGGDTQYF,TGTGCCATCAGTGATCTAGCGGGAGGGGATACGCAGTATTTT
NA,TRBJ2-1,TRBV6-2/TRBV6-3,NA,CASSYPDEQFF,TGTGCCAGCAGTTATCCGGATGAGCAGTTCTTC
once,TRBJ2-3,TRBV5-6,NA,CASSRTYTDTQYF,TGTGCCAGCAGCCGAACGTACACAGATACGCAGTATTTT
once,TRBJ2-7,TRBV6-1,NA,CASSEGSAGRYEQYF,TGTGCCAGCAGTGAAGGGTCCGCAGGGAGGTACGAGCAGTACTTC
once,TRBJ2-2,TRBV11-2,TRBD2,CASSSAGANTGELFF,TGTGCCAGCAGCTCAGCGGGAGCGAACACCGGGGAGCTGTTTTTT
NA,TRBJ1-1,TRBV3-1/TRBV3-2,NA,CASSPRRGQGTEAFF,TGTGCCAGCAGCCCCCGACGGGGGCAGGGCACTGAAGCTTTCTTT
once,TRBJ1-5,TRBV9,NA,CASSVDSGDQPQHF,TGTGCCAGCAGCGTAGACTCAGGGGATCAGCCCCAGCATTTT
NA,TRBJ2-5,TRBV5-8,TRBD1,CASSSGTGAGYQETQYF,TGTGCCAGCAGCTCCGGGACAGGGGCTGGGTACCAAGAGACCCAGTACTTC
NA,TRBJ2-1,TRBV7-7,TRBD2,CASSRGASGHNEQFF,TGTGCTAGCAGCCGCGGGGCTAGCGGTCACAATGAGCAGTTCTTC
once,TRBJ2-3,TRBV5-1,NA,CASSLSYLGDTQYF,TGCGCCAGCAGCTTGTCATATTTGGGGGATACGCAGTATTTT
NA,TRBJ2-5,TRBV19,NA,CASSSRLEVETQYF,TGTGCCAGTAGTTCACGGCTAGAAGTCGAGACCCAGTACTTC
NA,TRBJ1-5,TRBV5-1,NA,CASSLGGVGQPQHF,TGCGCCAGCAGCTTGGGGGGGGTGGGTCAGCCCCAGCATTTT
NA,TRBJ1-5,TRBV3-1/TRBV3-2,NA,CASSQDSSSNQPQHF,TGTGCCAGCAGCCAAGATTCCTCGTCTAATCAGCCCCAGCATTTT
NA,TRBJ2-3,TRBV5-1,NA,CASSLASNTDTQYF,TGCGCCAGCAGCTTGGCCTCTAACACAGATACGCAGTATTTT
few,TRBJ2-2,TRBV6-2/TRBV6-3,NA,CASSYSRGFTGELFF,TGTGCCAGCAGTTACTCGAGAGGGTTCACCGGGGAGCTGTTTTTT
NA,TRBJ2-5,TRBV2,NA,CARGGRKATETQYF,TGTGCCAGGGGGGGTCGCAAAGCGACAGAGACCCAGTACTTC
NA,TRBJ2-1,TRBV19,TRBD2,CASSTAGLAGVYNEQFF,TGTGCCAGTAGTACCGCCGGACTAGCGGGGGTATACAATGAGCAGTTCTTC
NA,TRBJ1-5,TRBV2,NA,CASGGEHQPQHF,TGTGCCAGCGGGGGGGAACATCAGCCCCAGCATTTT
NA,TRBJ1-2,TRBV5-4,TRBD1,CASSFQDRGAYGYTF,TGTGCCAGCAGCTTTCAGGACAGGGGTGCCTATGGCTACACCTTC
NA,TRBJ1-2,TRBV12-3/TRBV12-4,NA,CASSFSGYGYTF,TGTGCCAGCAGTTTTAGTGGCTATGGCTACACCTTC
NA,TRBJ2-7,TRBV5-8,TRBD2,CASSLWEGTDYEQYF,TGTGCCAGCAGCTTGTGGGAGGGGACTGACTACGAGCAGTACTTC
NA,TRBJ2-5,TRBV10-3,NA,CAIRGQGGETQYF,TGTGCCATCAGAGGGCAGGGGGGAGAGACCCAGTACTTC
few,TRBJ2-7,TRBV6-2/TRBV6-3,TRBD2,CASSRGLAGGQSYEQYF,TGTGCCAGCAGCCGAGGACTAGCGGGAGGCCAGTCCTACGAGCAGTACTTC
once,TRBJ2-7,TRBV28,NA,CASRSMRGSLMGSYEQYF,TGTGCCAGCAGGTCTATGCGGGGATCATTAATGGGTTCCTACGAGCAGTACTTC
NA,TRBJ2-1,TRBV7-2,TRBD2,CASSRTGTSGDTYNEQFF,TGTGCCAGCAGCCGCACCGGGACTAGCGGGGATACTTACAATGAGCAGTTCTTC
NA,TRBJ1-2,TRBV7-9,NA,CASSPSFGYTF,TGTGCCAGCAGCCCATCGTTTGGCTACACCTTC
NA,TRBJ1-4,TRBV6-1,NA,CASSEDFATNEKLFF,TGTGCCAGCAGTGAGGACTTCGCAACTAATGAAAAACTGTTTTTT
NA,TRBJ2-3,TRBV5-6,NA,CASSLWLGDTQYF,TGTGCCAGCAGCTTGTGGCTAGGAGATACGCAGTATTTT